This record covers a single TCR beta chain. Its antigen is not identified. Germline CDR1 and CDR2: LGHNA and YSLEER. The V segment lost 1 base and the J segment 5 bases; nucleotides outside the gene matches: 10. The CDR3 spans 17 residues. TCRdb re-called the reads with MiXCR, one entry per CDR3 protein. The table lists about 130,000 distinct CDR3 sequences, roughly a quarter of them singletons. The source of the sample is a study of T cell repertoires in cytomegalovirus infection. Study-wide context: Shared public TCR beta signatures pointed to both CMV infection and a matching HLA type. Study-wide points: The response measured ex vivo was dominated by TCR beta clonotypes (HLA-C-restricted and CMV-specific).

The genes are TRBV4-3 and TRBJ2-3, with 9 bases that match TRBD2. The sample taken for sequencing was PBMCs, sequenced either directly or after in vitro stimulation (not recorded which). This TCR derives from a human donor in good health (CMV status not recorded). Some clones in this sample may be carry-over from other donors' samples. In DNA form, the CDR3 reads TGCGCCAGCAGCCAAGGGGTTAGCGGGAGCCGCATAGATACGCAGTATTTT. Its translation: CASSQGVSGSRIDTQYF.